The clone carrying this T cell receptor (beta chain) was seen at least ten times. Its cognate antigen is unknown. The sample comes from a study of T-cell reconstitution after alpha-beta-depleted transplantation in children. Study results and limitations: There were reportedly several hundred expanded graft clones from which alpha-beta T cells came about two months after transplant. Most T-cell counts and diversity one year after the transplant came from T cells that were newly produced. It was surviving recipient T cells and thymic progenitors that gave some patients high TCRbeta diversity at day 60.

Germline loops: CDR1 DFQATT, CDR2 SNEGSKA (reference sequence). This CDR3 has 14 residues. V gave up 4 bases and J gave up 8 bases, with 18 bases separating them. Using unique molecular identifiers, the investigators prepared the TCRbeta library. TCRdb itself ran the PCR reads through MiXCR, one entry per CDR3 protein. The table lists around 500,000 distinct CDR3 sequences, roughly 23% of them singletons. The sequencing used PBMCs, mostly from graft donor cells, collected 360 days after TCRalphabeta/CD19-depleted stem cell transplant. This receptor was taken from a boy in the first two years of life who had a stem cell transplant for acute myeloid leukemia, so the T cells may come from the graft donor. The genes are TRBV20-1 and TRBJ2-1; TRBD2 is a possible D gene (6 bases). CDR3 nucleotide sequence: TGCAGTGCTATGGAGGCGCGTGGGAGGTATGAGCAGTTCTTC. Its translation is CSAMEARGRYEQFF.